The clone carrying this T cell receptor beta chain was counted ten times or more. The data are from a study of Graves' ophthalmopathy and Graves' hyperthyroidism. RNA transcripts were the template, and TCR beta CDR3 regions were amplified from them. RT-PCR with HTBI primers came first, then second-round multiplex PCR. TCRdb itself ran the multiplex PCR reads through MiXCR, one entry per CDR3 protein. The sample lists hundreds of thousands of distinct CDR3 sequences, under 25% occurring once. Germline V lookup: CDR1 SEHNR, CDR2 FQNEAQ (reference sequence). The CDR3 is 14 amino acids. Trimming removed 8 bases at V and 1 base at J, with 14 bases between.

This sequence was found in a woman between 18 and 30 years old with stable Graves' hyperthyroidism. The sequenced material came from peripheral blood. The chain links TRBV7-9 to TRBJ2-5; D is possibly TRBD2 (6 bases). Here the CDR3 DNA reads TGTGCCAGCGGGATAGCGGTGCGCCAAGAGACCCAGTACTTC. Protein sequence: CASGIAVRQETQYF. Complete variable domain (other parts from reference TRBV7-9 and TRBJ2-5): DTGVSQNPRHKITKRGQNVTFRCDPISEHNRLYWYRQTLGQGPEFLTYFQNEAQLEKSRLLSDRFSAERPKGSFSTLEIQRTEQGDSAMYLCASGIAVRQETQYFGPGTRLLVL.